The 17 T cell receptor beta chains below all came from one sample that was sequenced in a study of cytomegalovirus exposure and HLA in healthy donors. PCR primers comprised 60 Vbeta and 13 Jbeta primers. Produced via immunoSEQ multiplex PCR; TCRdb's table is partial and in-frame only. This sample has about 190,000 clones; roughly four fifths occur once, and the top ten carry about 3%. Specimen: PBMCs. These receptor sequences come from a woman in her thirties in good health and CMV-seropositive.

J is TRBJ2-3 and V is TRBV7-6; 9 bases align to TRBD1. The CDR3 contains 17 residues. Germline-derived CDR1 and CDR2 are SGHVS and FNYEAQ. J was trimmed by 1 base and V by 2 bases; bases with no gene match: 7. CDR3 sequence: CASSLWHTGGGTDTQYF. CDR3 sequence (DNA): TGTGCCAGCAGCTTATGGCACACAGGGGGCGGCACAGATACGCAGTATTTT.

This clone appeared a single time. CDR3: CASSQGANSPLHF. The CDR3 nucleotides read TGTGCCAGCAGCCAGGGGGCTAATTCACCCCTCCACTTT. The chain joins TRBV6-5 to TRBJ1-6; 8 bases are shared with TRBD1. J gave up 6 bases and V 6 bases, and 1 base lay outside the gene matches. The germline V gene has CDR1 MNHEY and CDR2 SVGAGI. The CDR3 loop spans 13 amino acids.

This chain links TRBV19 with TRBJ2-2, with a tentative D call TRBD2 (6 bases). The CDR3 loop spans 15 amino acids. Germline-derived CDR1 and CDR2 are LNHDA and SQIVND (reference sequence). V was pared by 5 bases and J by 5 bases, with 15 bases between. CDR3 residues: CASSRAGRGTGELFF. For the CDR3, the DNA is TGTGCCAGTAGTCGGGCGGGAAGGGGTACCGGGGAGCTGTTTTTT. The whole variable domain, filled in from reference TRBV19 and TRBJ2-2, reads DGGITQSPKYLFRKEGQNVTLSCEQNLNHDAMYWYRQDPGQGLRLIYYSQIVNDFQKGDIAEGYSVSREKKESFPLTVTSAQKNPTAFYLCASSRAGRGTGELFFGEGSRLTVL.

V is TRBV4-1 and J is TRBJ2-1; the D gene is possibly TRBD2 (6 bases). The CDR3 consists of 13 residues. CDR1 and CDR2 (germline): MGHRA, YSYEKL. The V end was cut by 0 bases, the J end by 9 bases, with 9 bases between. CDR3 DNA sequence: TGCGCCAGCAGCCAAGATTGGGGAGGTGAGCAGTTCTTC. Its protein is CASSQDWGGEQFF.

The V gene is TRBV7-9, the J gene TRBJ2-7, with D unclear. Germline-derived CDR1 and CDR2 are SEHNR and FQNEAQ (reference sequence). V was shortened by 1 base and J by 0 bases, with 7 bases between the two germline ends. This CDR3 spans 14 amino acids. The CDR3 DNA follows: TGTGCCAGCAGCTTAGTCGCGAGCTCCTACGAGCAGTACTTC. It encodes CASSLVASSYEQYF. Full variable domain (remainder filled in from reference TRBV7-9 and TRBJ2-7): DTGVSQNPRHKITKRGQNVTFRCDPISEHNRLYWYRQTLGQGPEFLTYFQNEAQLEKSRLLSDRFSAERPKGSFSTLEIQRTEQGDSAMYLCASSLVASSYEQYFGPGTRLTVT.

Here the CDR3 reads CATAGTSGSSNADTQYF. The DNA of the CDR3 is TGTGCCACCGCCGGGACTAGCGGGAGTAGTAACGCAGATACGCAGTATTTT. The rearrangement joins TRBV10-3 to TRBJ2-3, with 14 nucleotides matching TRBD2. Germline V gives CDR1 ENHRY, CDR2 SYGVKD. With 10 bases clipped from V and 4 bases from J, the junction kept 13 bases outside the gene matches. The CDR3 is made up of 17 amino acids.

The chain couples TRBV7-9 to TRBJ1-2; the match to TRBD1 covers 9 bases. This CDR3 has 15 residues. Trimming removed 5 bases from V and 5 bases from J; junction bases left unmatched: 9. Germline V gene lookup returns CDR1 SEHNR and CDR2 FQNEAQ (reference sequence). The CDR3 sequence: CASSPRTGEPYGYTF. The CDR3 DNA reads TGTGCCAGCAGCCCGCGGACAGGGGAACCTTATGGCTACACCTTC.

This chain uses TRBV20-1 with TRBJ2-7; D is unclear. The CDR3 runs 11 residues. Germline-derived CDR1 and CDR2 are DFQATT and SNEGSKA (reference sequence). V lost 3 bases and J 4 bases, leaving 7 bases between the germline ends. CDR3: CSASGLYEQYF. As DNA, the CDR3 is TGCAGTGCTAGCGGTCTTTACGAGCAGTACTTC.

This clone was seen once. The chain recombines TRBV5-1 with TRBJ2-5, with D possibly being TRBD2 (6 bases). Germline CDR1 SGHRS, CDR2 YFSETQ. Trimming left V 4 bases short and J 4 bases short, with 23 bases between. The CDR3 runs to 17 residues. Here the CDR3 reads CASSAWKGPSAAETQYF. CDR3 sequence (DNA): TGCGCCAGCAGCGCTTGGAAGGGCCCTAGCGCGGCAGAGACCCAGTACTTC.

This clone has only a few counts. The CDR3 DNA follows: TGTGCCAGCAGCCATATACAGGGAATGGACGAGCAGTACTTC. This codes for CASSHIQGMDEQYF. The chain couples TRBV5-6 to TRBJ2-7; perhaps TRBD1 as D (6 bases). The germline V and J ends were trimmed by 4 bases and 5 bases, with 16 bases remaining between them. Per the germline V gene, CDR1 is SGHDT and CDR2 is YYEEEE. The CDR3 covers 14 residues.

CDR3 sequence: CASSEAGIAGRGRETQYF. CDR3 nucleotide sequence: TGCGCCAGCAGTGAGGCGGGGATAGCGGGACGGGGTCGAGAGACCCAGTACTTC. The chain is built from TRBV10-1 and TRBJ2-5; 8 bases agree with TRBD2. The CDR3 spans 18 residues. Unmatched junction bases numbered 15, after V lost 2 bases and J lost 4 bases. CDR1 is WNHNN, CDR2 SYGVQD, per germline (reference sequence).

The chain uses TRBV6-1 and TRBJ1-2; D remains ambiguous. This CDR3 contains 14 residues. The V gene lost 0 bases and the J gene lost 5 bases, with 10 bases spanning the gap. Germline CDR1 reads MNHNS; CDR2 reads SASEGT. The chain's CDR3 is CASSEAQAYYGYTF. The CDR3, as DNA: TGTGCCAGCAGTGAAGCCCAGGCGTATTATGGCTACACCTTC.

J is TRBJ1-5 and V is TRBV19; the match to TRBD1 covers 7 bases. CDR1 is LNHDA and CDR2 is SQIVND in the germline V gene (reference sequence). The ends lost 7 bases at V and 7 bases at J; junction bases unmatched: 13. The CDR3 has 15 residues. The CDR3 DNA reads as TGTGCCAGTATACAAGGGGGCGGCTCCATCCAGCCCCAGCATTTT. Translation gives CASIQGGGSIQPQHF.

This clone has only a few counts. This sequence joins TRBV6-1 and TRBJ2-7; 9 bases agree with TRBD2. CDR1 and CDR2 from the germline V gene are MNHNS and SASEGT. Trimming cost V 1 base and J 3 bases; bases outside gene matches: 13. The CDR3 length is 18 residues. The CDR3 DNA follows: TGTGCCAGCAGTGAAGAGGATGTGTGGACTAGCGCCTTCTACGAGCAGTACTTC. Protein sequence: CASSEEDVWTSAFYEQYF.

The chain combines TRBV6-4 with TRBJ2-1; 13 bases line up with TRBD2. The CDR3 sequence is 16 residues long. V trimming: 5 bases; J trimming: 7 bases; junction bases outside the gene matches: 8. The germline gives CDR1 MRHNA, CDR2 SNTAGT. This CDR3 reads CASSYLLAGGLNEQFF. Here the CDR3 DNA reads TGTGCCAGCAGTTACTTACTAGCGGGAGGGTTGAATGAGCAGTTCTTC.

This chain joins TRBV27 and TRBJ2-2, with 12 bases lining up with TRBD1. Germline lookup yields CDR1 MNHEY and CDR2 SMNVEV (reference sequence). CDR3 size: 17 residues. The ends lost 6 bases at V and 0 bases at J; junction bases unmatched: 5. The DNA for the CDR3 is TGTGCCAGCAGCCCTGGGACAGGGGGCGCGAACACCGGGGAGCTGTTTTTT. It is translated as CASSPGTGGANTGELFF.

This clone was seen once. Here the CDR3 reads CASSLGGGYTEAFF. In DNA, the CDR3 is TGCGCCAGCAGCTTGGGTGGGGGCTATACTGAAGCTTTCTTT. V and J are TRBV5-1 and TRBJ1-1; the D gene is possibly TRBD1 (6 bases). Trimming cost V 0 bases and J 5 bases, with 11 bases left between them. The CDR3 is made up of 14 amino acids. CDR1 is SGHRS, CDR2 YFSETQ, per germline.